One sample yielded the 7 T cell receptor beta chains listed below, sequenced in a study of T cell responses to AZD1222 COVID-19 vaccine. The protocol was immunoSEQ multiplex PCR, while the TCRdb copy is restricted to in-frame clones and leaves out a portion. The sample lists more than 90,000 clones; about 90% were seen once. Sample: peripheral blood, taken on day 0 of AZD1222 vaccination. These receptors all come from an adult in good health.

V and J are TRBV3-1 (or the pseudogene TRBV3-2) and TRBJ2-1; 11 positions agree with TRBD1. Germline CDR1 reads LGHDT; CDR2 reads YNNKEL (reference sequence). Losses at the gene ends were 4 bases for V and 2 bases for J; bases not matched to a gene: 7. This CDR3 region has 17 residues. This CDR3 is CASSLNPGQGAYNEQFF. The CDR3 DNA reads TGTGCCAGCAGCCTAAATCCGGGACAGGGGGCCTACAATGAGCAGTTCTTC.

The V gene is TRBV27, the J gene TRBJ1-2; D is ambiguous. There are 15 residues in the CDR3. The V gene lost 5 bases and the J gene lost 11 bases, with 24 bases spanning the gap. Germline-derived CDR1 and CDR2 are MNHEY and SMNVEV (reference sequence). CDR3 region: CASSPSWSVDSGYTF. CDR3 sequence (DNA): TGTGCCAGCAGTCCTTCCTGGTCCGTGGATTCTGGGTACACCTTC.

The genes are TRBV2 and TRBJ2-7; 7 bases line up with TRBD1. The CDR3 runs to 14 residues. CDR1 and CDR2 (germline): SNHLY, FYNNEI. After removal of 6 bases from V and 3 bases from J, the junction contained 8 bases not matched to a gene. The CDR3 DNA sequence: TGTGCCAGCAGGTTCCCCGGGACAGACTACGAGCAGTACTTC. The encoded protein is CASRFPGTDYEQYF.

The chain carries TRBV18 and TRBJ1-5; no reliable D call. The V and J ends lost 1 base and 3 bases respectively, with 10 bases between them. Germline V lookup: CDR1 KGHSH, CDR2 LQKENI. The CDR3 is 15 residues long. The DNA for the CDR3 is TGTGCCAGCTCACCACAACCGGGAGTCAATCAGCCCCAGCATTTT. Protein product: CASSPQPGVNQPQHF. Supplemented by reference TRBV18 and TRBJ1-5, the full variable domain reads NAGVMQNPRHLVRRRGQEARLRCSPMKGHSHVYWYRQLPEEGLKFMVYLQKENIIDESGMPKERFSAEFPKEGPSILRIQQVVRGDSAAYFCASSPQPGVNQPQHFGDGTRLSIL.

The chain has TRBV5-1 and TRBJ1-1, with D tentatively TRBD1 (6 bases). V dropped 1 base and J dropped 6 bases, with 13 bases sitting between them. In germline, CDR1 is SGHRS, CDR2 YFSETQ. The CDR3 loop spans 14 amino acids. CDR3 amino acids: CASSLKGVSAEAFF. The CDR3 nucleotides read TGCGCCAGCAGCTTGAAGGGGGTAAGCGCTGAAGCTTTCTTT.

The rearrangement uses TRBV28 and TRBJ2-7, with D possibly called TRBD1 or TRBD2 (5 bases each). Germline V gives CDR1 MDHEN, CDR2 SYDVKM. This CDR3 contains 14 residues. Trimming removed 4 bases at V and 7 bases at J, with 17 bases between. The CDR3 bases are TGTGCCAGCAGTTCATACGGGACCGGTGAAGAGCAGTACTTC. Protein sequence: CASSSYGTGEEQYF.

The table lists this clone with a few counts. The rearrangement joins TRBV28 to TRBJ1-2, with 9 nucleotides matching TRBD1. The CDR3 runs 14 residues. Unmatched junction bases numbered 7, after V lost 5 bases and J lost 6 bases. Per the germline V gene, CDR1 is MDHEN and CDR2 is SYDVKM. The CDR3 spells CASSLPGQGHGYTF. The CDR3 DNA follows: TGTGCCAGCAGTCTCCCGGGACAGGGACATGGCTACACCTTC.